Below are 6 T cell receptor beta chains sequenced from a single sample in a study of siplizumab effects on memory and regulatory T cells. The data were produced by immunoSEQ multiplex PCR, yet TCRdb's version contains in-frame clones alone and is incomplete. Here the sample spans tens of thousands of clones, nearly 98% being singletons. Sequencing input: naive CD8+ T cells sorted from blood. The receptors were sampled from a human donor in good health.

The gene calls are TRBV10-2 and TRBJ2-7; 11 positions agree with TRBD2. CDR1 is WSHSY and CDR2 is SAAADI in the germline V gene. The ends lost 7 bases at V and 7 bases at J; junction bases unmatched: 6. The CDR3 has 13 amino acids. The CDR3 DNA follows: TGCGCCAGCACCCTAGCGGGGGGAAGGGAGCAGTACTTC. This gives the protein CASTLAGGREQYF.

V is TRBV9 and J is TRBJ2-5; D possibly corresponds to TRBD1 (5 bases). With 0 bases removed from V and 11 bases from J, the gap between germline ends came to 11 bases. The germline V gene has CDR1 SGDLS and CDR2 YYNGEE. This CDR3 is built from 12 residues. The CDR3 DNA follows: TGTGCCAGCAGCGTAGGGACGACAGAGCAGTACTTC. This translates into CASSVGTTEQYF.

The gene calls are TRBV4-2 and TRBJ2-3, with a tentative D call TRBD1 (6 bases). The CDR3 runs 15 residues. CDR1 is LGHNA and CDR2 is YNFKEQ in the germline V gene. With 2 bases removed from V and 2 bases from J, the gap between germline ends came to 11 bases. The CDR3 spells CASSQPTGNTDTQYF. As DNA, the CDR3 is TGTGCCAGCAGCCAACCAACAGGGAACACAGATACGCAGTATTTT.

The chain recombines TRBV11-2 with TRBJ2-6, with 7 bases that match TRBD1. The V and J ends lost 4 bases and 0 bases, in that order; junction bases with no gene match: 12. In germline, CDR1 is SGHAT, CDR2 FQNNGV. CDR3 length: 19 residues. Here the CDR3 reads CASSYQGGAIDSGANVLTF. The DNA of the CDR3 is TGTGCCAGCAGCTACCAAGGGGGCGCAATCGACTCTGGGGCCAACGTCCTGACTTTC.

The chain employs TRBV4-1 and TRBJ2-2; unclear D gene. The CDR3 is 13 residues long. From germline, CDR1 is MGHRA and CDR2 YSYEKL. Trimming removed 1 base at V and 6 bases at J, with 6 bases between. CDR3 region: CASSQGPPGELFF. CDR3 sequence (DNA): TGCGCCAGCAGCCAAGGTCCCCCCGGGGAGCTGTTTTTT.

This chain uses TRBV6-1 with TRBJ2-7; D is perhaps TRBD1 (6 bases). The CDR3 contains 13 residues. V shed 6 bases and J shed 2 bases, with 11 bases lying between them. Germline V gene lookup returns CDR1 MNHNS and CDR2 SASEGT. CDR3 bases: TGTGCCAGCAGACAGGGATCGACCTACGAGCAGTACTTC. The encoded protein is CASRQGSTYEQYF.